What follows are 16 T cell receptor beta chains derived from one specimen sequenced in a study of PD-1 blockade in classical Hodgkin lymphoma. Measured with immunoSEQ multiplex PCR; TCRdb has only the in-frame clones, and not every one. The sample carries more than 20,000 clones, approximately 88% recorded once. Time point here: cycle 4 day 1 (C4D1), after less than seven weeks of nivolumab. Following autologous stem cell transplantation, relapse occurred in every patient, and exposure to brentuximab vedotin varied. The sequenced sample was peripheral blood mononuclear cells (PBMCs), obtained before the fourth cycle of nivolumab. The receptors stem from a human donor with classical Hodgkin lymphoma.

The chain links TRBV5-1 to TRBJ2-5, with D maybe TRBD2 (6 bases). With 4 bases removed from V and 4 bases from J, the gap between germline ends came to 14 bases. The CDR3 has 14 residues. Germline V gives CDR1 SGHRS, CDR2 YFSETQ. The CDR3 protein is CASSPNGGRETQYF. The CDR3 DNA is TGCGCCAGCAGCCCGAACGGGGGTCGAGAGACCCAGTACTTC. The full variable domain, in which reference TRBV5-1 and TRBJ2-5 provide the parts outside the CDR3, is KAGVTQTPRYLIKTRGQQVTLSCSPISGHRSVSWYQQTPGQGLQFLFEYFSETQRNKGNFPGRFSGRQFSNSRSEMNVSTLELGDSALYLCASSPNGGRETQYFGPGTRLLVL.

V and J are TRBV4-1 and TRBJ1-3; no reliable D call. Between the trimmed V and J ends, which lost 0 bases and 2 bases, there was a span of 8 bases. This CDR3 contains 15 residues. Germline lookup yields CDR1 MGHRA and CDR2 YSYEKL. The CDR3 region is CASSQDFTTGNTIYF. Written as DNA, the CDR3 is TGCGCCAGCAGCCAAGATTTCACTACTGGAAACACCATATATTTT.

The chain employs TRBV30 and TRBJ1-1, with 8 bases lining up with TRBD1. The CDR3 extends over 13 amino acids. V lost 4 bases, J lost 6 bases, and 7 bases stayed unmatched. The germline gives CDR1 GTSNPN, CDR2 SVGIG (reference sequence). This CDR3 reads CAWTIKQGAEAFF. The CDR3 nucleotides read TGTGCCTGGACCATTAAACAGGGGGCTGAAGCTTTCTTT.

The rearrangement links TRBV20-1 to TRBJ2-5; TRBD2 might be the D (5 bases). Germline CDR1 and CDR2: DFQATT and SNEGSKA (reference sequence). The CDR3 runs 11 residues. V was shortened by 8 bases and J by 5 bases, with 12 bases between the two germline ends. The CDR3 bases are TGCAGTCTTAGGCGGAGGGAGACCCAGTACTTC. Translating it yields CSLRRRETQYF.

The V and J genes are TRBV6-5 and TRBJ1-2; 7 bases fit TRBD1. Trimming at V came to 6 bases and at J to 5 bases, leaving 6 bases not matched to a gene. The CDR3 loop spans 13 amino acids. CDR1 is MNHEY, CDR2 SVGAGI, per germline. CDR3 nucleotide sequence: TGTGCCAGCAGAAACCAGGGGGTTTATGGCTACACCTTC. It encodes CASRNQGVYGYTF.

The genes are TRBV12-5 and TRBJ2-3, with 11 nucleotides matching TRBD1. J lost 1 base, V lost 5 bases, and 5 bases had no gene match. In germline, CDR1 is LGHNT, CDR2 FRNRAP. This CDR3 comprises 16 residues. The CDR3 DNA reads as TGTGCTAGTGGTGGGACAGGGGGTGGTGGCACAGATACGCAGTATTTT. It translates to CASGGTGGGGTDTQYF.

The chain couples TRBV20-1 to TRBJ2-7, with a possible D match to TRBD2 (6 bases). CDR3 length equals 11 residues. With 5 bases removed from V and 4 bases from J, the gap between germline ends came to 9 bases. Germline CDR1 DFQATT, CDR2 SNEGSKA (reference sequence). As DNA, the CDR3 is TGCAGTGCTTACGGGACTTACGAGCAGTACTTC. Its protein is CSAYGTYEQYF.

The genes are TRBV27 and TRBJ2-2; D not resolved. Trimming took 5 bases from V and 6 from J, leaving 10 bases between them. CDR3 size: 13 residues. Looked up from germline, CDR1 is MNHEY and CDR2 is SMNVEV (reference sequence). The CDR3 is CASSPRVSGELFF. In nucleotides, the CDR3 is TGTGCCAGCAGTCCCCGGGTGTCCGGGGAGCTGTTTTTT.

CDR3 amino acids: CASMPGTESEQYF. The DNA of the CDR3 is TGTGCCAGCATGCCCGGGACAGAAAGCGAGCAGTACTTC. This chain joins TRBV2 and TRBJ2-7; 7 bases align to TRBD1. Looked up from germline, CDR1 is SNHLY and CDR2 is FYNNEI. J was trimmed by 6 bases and V by 7 bases; bases with no gene match: 9. CDR3 length equals 13 residues.

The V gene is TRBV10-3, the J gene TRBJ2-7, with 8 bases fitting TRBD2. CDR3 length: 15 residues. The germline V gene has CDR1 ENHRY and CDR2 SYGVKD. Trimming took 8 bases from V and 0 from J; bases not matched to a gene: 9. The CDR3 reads CAIARQRGSSYEQYF. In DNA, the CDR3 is TGTGCCATCGCCCGACAGCGGGGGAGCTCCTACGAGCAGTACTTC.

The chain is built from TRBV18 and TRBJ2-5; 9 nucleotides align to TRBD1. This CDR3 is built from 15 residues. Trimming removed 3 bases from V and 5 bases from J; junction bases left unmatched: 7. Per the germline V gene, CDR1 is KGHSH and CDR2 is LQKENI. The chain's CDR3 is CASSPQTGGWETQYF. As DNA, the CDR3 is TGTGCCAGCTCACCGCAGACAGGGGGTTGGGAGACCCAGTACTTC. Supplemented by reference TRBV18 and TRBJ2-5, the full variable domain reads NAGVMQNPRHLVRRRGQEARLRCSPMKGHSHVYWYRQLPEEGLKFMVYLQKENIIDESGMPKERFSAEFPKEGPSILRIQQVVRGDSAAYFCASSPQTGGWETQYFGPGTRLLVL.

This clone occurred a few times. This CDR3 reads CASSQTHWGFQPQHF. The CDR3 nucleotides are TGTGCCAGCAGCCAGACGCATTGGGGTTTTCAGCCCCAGCATTTT. The chain is built from TRBV14 and TRBJ1-5; D gene uncertain. Germline CDR1 is SGHDN and CDR2 is FVKESK. The CDR3 runs to 15 residues. Trimming pared 3 bases from V and 6 bases from J, leaving 15 bases between.

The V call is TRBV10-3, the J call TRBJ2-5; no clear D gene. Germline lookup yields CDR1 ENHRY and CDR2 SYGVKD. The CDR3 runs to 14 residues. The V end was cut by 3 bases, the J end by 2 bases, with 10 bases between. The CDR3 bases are TGTGCCATCAGTGACTCTCGGGTACAAGAGACCCAGTACTTC. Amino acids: CAISDSRVQETQYF.

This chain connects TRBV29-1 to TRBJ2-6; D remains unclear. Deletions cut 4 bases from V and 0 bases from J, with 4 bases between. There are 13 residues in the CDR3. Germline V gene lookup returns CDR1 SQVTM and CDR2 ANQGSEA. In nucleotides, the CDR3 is TGCAGCGTTGCCCGCTCTGGGGCCAACGTCCTGACTTTC. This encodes CSVARSGANVLTF.

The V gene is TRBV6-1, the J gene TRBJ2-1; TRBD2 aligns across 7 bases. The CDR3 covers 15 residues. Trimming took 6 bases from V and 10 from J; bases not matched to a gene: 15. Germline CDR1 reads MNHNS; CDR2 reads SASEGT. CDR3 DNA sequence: TGTGCCAGCAGCCCCCTGGCGGGAGAAATGTCGGAGCAGTTCTTC. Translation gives CASSPLAGEMSEQFF.

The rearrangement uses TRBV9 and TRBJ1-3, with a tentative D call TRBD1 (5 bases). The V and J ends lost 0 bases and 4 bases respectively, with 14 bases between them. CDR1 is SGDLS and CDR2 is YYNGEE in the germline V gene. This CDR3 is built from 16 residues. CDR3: CASSVEDSLGGNTIYF. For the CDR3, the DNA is TGTGCCAGCAGCGTAGAAGACAGTCTTGGAGGAAACACCATATATTTT. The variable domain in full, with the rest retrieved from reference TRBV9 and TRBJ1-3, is DSGVTQTPKHLITATGQRVTLRCSPRSGDLSVYWYQQSLDQGLQFLIQYYNGEERAKGNILERFSAQQFPDLHSELNLSSLELGDSALYFCASSVEDSLGGNTIYFGEGSWLTVV.